Below, 32 T cell receptor beta chains from the same sample are listed, as sequenced in a study of T-cell reconstitution after alpha-beta-depleted transplantation in children. Construction of the TCRbeta library involved unique molecular identifiers. MiXCR, applied by TCRdb to the PCR reads, yields one record per CDR3 protein. The sample holds about 610,000 distinct CDR3 sequences, 10% to 13% seen once. Sample: PBMCs from the stem cell graft donor, taken from the stem cell graft. The receptor source for this set is a human donor who donated a stem cell graft to a child with acute myeloid leukemia.

This clonotype was observed a handful of times. The chain joins TRBV7-9 to TRBJ2-1; D remains unclear. Looked up from germline, CDR1 is SEHNR and CDR2 is FQNEAQ (reference sequence). Trimming stripped 5 bases from V and 5 bases from J, with 19 bases between. The CDR3 loop spans 16 amino acids. In nucleotides, the CDR3 is TGTGCCAGCAGCCCGGGCCCTACTACTACACACAATGAGCAGTTCTTC. Encoded protein: CASSPGPTTTHNEQFF.

This clonotype was seen ten or more times. This chain connects TRBV20-1 to TRBJ2-7, with D unresolved. The CDR3 covers 12 residues. Germline lookup yields CDR1 DFQATT and CDR2 SNEGSKA (reference sequence). V lost 7 bases and J lost 5, with 15 bases in between. CDR3: CSGLGSLHEQYF. The CDR3 coding sequence is TGCAGTGGCTTGGGTAGTCTCCACGAGCAGTACTTC.

J is TRBJ2-1 and V is TRBV2; a possible D gene is TRBD1 (6 bases). The germline V gene encodes CDR1 SNHLY and CDR2 FYNNEI. V was cut by 4 bases and J by 2 bases, with 12 bases left in between. The CDR3 is 15 residues long. The CDR3 sequence is CASSVGTGPYNEQFF. The CDR3 nucleotides are TGTGCCAGCAGTGTCGGAACAGGGCCCTACAATGAGCAGTTCTTC.

The chain is built from TRBV12-3 or TRBV12-4 and TRBJ2-7, with TRBD1 as a possible D gene (5 bases). CDR3 length: 14 residues. Trimming stripped 5 bases from V and 2 bases from J, with 13 bases between. This chain's CDR3 is CASSLKGVTYEQYF. CDR3 coding DNA: TGTGCCAGCAGTCTAAAAGGGGTGACCTACGAGCAGTACTTC.

This clonotype was found a few times. The CDR3 DNA reads TGTGCCAGCAGCCAGGTTAGCAATCAGCCCCAGCATTTT. Translated, it gives CASSQVSNQPQHF. The chain uses TRBV6-1 and TRBJ1-5; D unclear. Looked up from germline, CDR1 is MNHNS and CDR2 is SASEGT. The V end was cut by 6 bases, the J end by 0 bases, with 6 bases between. There are 13 residues in the CDR3.

DNA for the CDR3: TGTGCCAGCAGCCCGCCAGGACTAGCTTTCACAGATACGCAGTATTTT. It codes for CASSPPGLAFTDTQYF. The rearrangement joins TRBV7-9 to TRBJ2-3, with 8 nucleotides matching TRBD2. Germline V gene data show CDR1 as SEHNR and CDR2 as FQNEAQ (reference sequence). Trimming cost V 5 bases and J 2 bases; bases outside gene matches: 9. The CDR3 runs to 16 residues. The variable domain in full, with the rest retrieved from reference TRBV7-9 and TRBJ2-3, is DTGVSQNPRHKITKRGQNVTFRCDPISEHNRLYWYRQTLGQGPEFLTYFQNEAQLEKSRLLSDRFSAERPKGSFSTLEIQRTEQGDSAMYLCASSPPGLAFTDTQYFGPGTRLTVL.

This clonotype was detected ten times or more. The rearrangement joins TRBV9 to TRBJ1-2; tentative D call: TRBD1 (5 bases). Trimming removed 3 bases at V and 0 bases at J, with 15 bases between. The CDR3 has 16 amino acids. Germline V CDR1 and CDR2: SGDLS, YYNGEE. CDR3 in amino acids: CASSASTENPNYGYTF. The CDR3 DNA reads TGTGCCAGCAGCGCCTCGACAGAGAACCCTAACTATGGCTACACCTTC.

This clonotype was recorded many times. The chain joins TRBV20-1 to TRBJ2-2; 11 bases are shared with TRBD2. The CDR3 is 14 residues long. Per the germline V gene, CDR1 is DFQATT and CDR2 is SNEGSKA (reference sequence). V was clipped by 5 bases and J by 5 bases; unmatched bases: 4. In DNA form, the CDR3 reads TGCAGTGCTGGTAGACTAGCGGGAACCGGGGAGCTGTTTTTT. As protein: CSAGRLAGTGELFF.

This chain joins TRBV12-3 or TRBV12-4 and TRBJ2-3; 7 bases fit TRBD2. The V and J ends lost 7 bases and 0 bases, in that order; junction bases with no gene match: 10. This CDR3 contains 16 residues. The CDR3 here is CASTLARDYSTDTQYF. In DNA, the CDR3 is TGTGCCAGCACCTTGGCCCGGGACTATAGCACAGATACGCAGTATTTT.

This clonotype came up once. The V call is TRBV20-1, the J call TRBJ2-5; D is perhaps TRBD2 (6 bases). The germline gives CDR1 DFQATT, CDR2 SNEGSKA (reference sequence). Trimming took 3 bases from V and 1 from J, leaving 12 bases between them. The CDR3 spans 14 residues. The CDR3 DNA is TGCAGTGCTAGGGGCGGGGAAATCCAAGAGACCCAGTACTTC. This translates into CSARGGEIQETQYF.

This clonotype has a count of ten or more. J is TRBJ2-7 and V is TRBV28, with 11 nucleotides matching TRBD2. J was trimmed by 2 bases and V by 3 bases; bases with no gene match: 6. The CDR3 has 16 amino acids. Looked up from germline, CDR1 is MDHEN and CDR2 is SYDVKM. CDR3 loop: CASSFLTSGVTYEQYF. The CDR3 region has the DNA TGTGCCAGCAGTTTCCTGACTAGCGGGGTTACCTACGAGCAGTACTTC.

This chain joins TRBV5-1 and TRBJ1-1, with TRBD1 as a possible D gene (6 bases). CDR3 size: 14 residues. Trimming removed 2 bases at V and 7 bases at J, with 15 bases between. Germline-derived CDR1 and CDR2 are SGHRS and YFSETQ. The CDR3 DNA sequence: TGCGCCAGCAGCTTAAGTCCAGGGGTGGGTGAAGCTTTCTTT. This gives the protein CASSLSPGVGEAFF.

This clonotype was seen a handful of times. The chain is built from TRBV14 and TRBJ2-7; 13 nucleotides line up with TRBD2. The CDR3 is made up of 13 amino acids. CDR1 is SGHDN, CDR2 FVKESK, per germline. The junction had 3 bases not matched to a gene; V was cut back by 7 bases and J by 6 bases. The CDR3 sequence: CASTLAGGLEQYF. The CDR3 nucleotides read TGTGCCAGCACACTAGCGGGAGGGCTCGAGCAGTACTTC.

V and J are TRBV20-1 and TRBJ2-2; D not certain. The CDR3 loop spans 15 amino acids. The V end was cut by 3 bases, the J end by 3 bases, with 14 bases between. Per germline, CDR1 DFQATT and CDR2 SNEGSKA (reference sequence). CDR3 amino acids: CSASPRWADTGELFF. The CDR3 nucleotides read TGCAGTGCTAGCCCTCGATGGGCTGACACCGGGGAGCTGTTTTTT.

This chain links TRBV24-1 with TRBJ1-5; 9 bases fit TRBD1. The junction had 8 bases not matched to a gene; V was cut back by 5 bases and J by 4 bases. The CDR3 covers 16 residues. In germline, CDR1 is KGHDR, CDR2 SFDVKD. The chain's CDR3 is CATSAPGGQGNQPQHF. Written as DNA, the CDR3 is TGTGCCACCAGTGCCCCAGGCGGACAGGGGAATCAGCCCCAGCATTTT.

In this sample, this clonotype turned up many times. V usage is TRBV15 and J usage is TRBJ2-7; D gene unclear. This CDR3 region has 14 residues. Trimming stripped 0 bases from V and 5 bases from J, with 11 bases between. Germline lookup yields CDR1 LNHNV and CDR2 YYDKDF (reference sequence). The CDR3, as DNA: TGTGCCACCAGCAGAGATAGGAAGGGCGACGAGCAGTACTTC. It specifies CATSRDRKGDEQYF.

This clonotype was counted a few times. The rearrangement joins TRBV7-2 to TRBJ2-1; 7 nucleotides align to TRBD2. Unmatched junction bases numbered 17, after V lost 9 bases and J lost 15 bases. Germline CDR1 is SGHTA and CDR2 is FQGNSA. The CDR3 covers 13 residues. The CDR3 DNA is TGTGCCAGAAAGCTAGCGGCCGAAATCGGACGGTTCTTC. This codes for CARKLAAEIGRFF.

In its sample, this clonotype was seen a few times. This chain links TRBV20-1 with TRBJ2-6, with 7 bases lining up with TRBD1. The V gene end was trimmed by 5 bases and the J gene end by 2 bases; junction bases not matched to a gene: 6. The CDR3 totals 15 residues. Per germline, CDR1 DFQATT and CDR2 SNEGSKA (reference sequence). The CDR3 nucleotides are TGCAGTGCTGGCTTACAGGGGCCTGGGGCCAACGTCCTGACTTTC. Its protein product is CSAGLQGPGANVLTF.

The CDR3 DNA sequence: TGTGCCAGCAGCTCTCGGACTAGCATCTACGAGCAGTACTTC. This sequence encodes CASSSRTSIYEQYF. The chain has TRBV7-6 and TRBJ2-7; 8 positions agree with TRBD2. Germline CDR1 is SGHVS and CDR2 is FNYEAQ. Trimming at V came to 4 bases and at J to 3 bases, leaving 5 bases not matched to a gene. The CDR3 consists of 14 residues.

This clonotype was detected only a few times. The chain employs TRBV5-1 and TRBJ1-3; D unclear. V was cut by 4 bases and J by 0 bases, with 11 bases left in between. The V gene's germline CDR1 is SGHRS and CDR2 YFSETQ. CDR3 size: 15 residues. In nucleotides, the CDR3 is TGCGCCAGCAGCGCTGACGGGAGCTCTGGAAACACCATATATTTT. Translated: CASSADGSSGNTIYF.

Ten or more counts support this clonotype. V and J are TRBV12-3 or TRBV12-4 and TRBJ2-3; 13 bases match TRBD2. This CDR3 region has 16 residues. V was clipped by 7 bases and J by 2 bases; unmatched bases: 6. CDR3 sequence (DNA): TGTGCCAGCACCTCGGGACTAGCGGGGTCCACAGATACGCAGTATTTT. Its translation: CASTSGLAGSTDTQYF.

CDR3 DNA sequence: TGTGCCAGCAGTGATTGGGGCTTGGAGGCTGGAAACACCATATATTTT. It codes for CASSDWGLEAGNTIYF. The chain has TRBV25-1 and TRBJ1-3, with D possibly matching TRBD1 (5 bases). Trimming left V 3 bases short and J 2 bases short, with 14 bases between. The germline V gene encodes CDR1 MGHDK and CDR2 SYGVNS. There are 16 residues in the CDR3.

The V call is TRBV6-2 or TRBV6-3, the J call TRBJ2-1; possibly TRBD1 or TRBD2 for D (5 bases each). Deletions cut 7 bases from V and 8 bases from J, with 24 bases between. This CDR3 has 16 residues. Germline-derived CDR1 and CDR2 are MNHEY and SVGEGT. CDR3 amino acids: CASTLSRTDNSDEQFF. The DNA for the CDR3 is TGTGCCAGCACCCTCTCCCGGACGGACAATAGCGATGAGCAGTTCTTC.

This clonotype appeared a few times. The chain combines TRBV29-1 with TRBJ2-3; 11 bases match TRBD2. There are 15 residues in the CDR3. The germline CDR1 and CDR2 sequences are SQVTM and ANQGSEA. V was pared by 2 bases and J by 1 base, with 2 bases of the junction left unmatched. CDR3 residues: CSVETSGRGTDTQYF. The CDR3 DNA sequence: TGCAGCGTTGAAACTAGCGGGAGAGGCACAGATACGCAGTATTTT.

This clonotype was found a few times. The chain couples TRBV10-3 to TRBJ2-1; 9 nucleotides match TRBD2. The V segment lost 5 bases and the J segment 4 bases; nucleotides outside the gene matches: 3. The CDR3 consists of 14 residues. Germline V lookup: CDR1 ENHRY, CDR2 SYGVKD. The CDR3 region has the DNA TGTGCCATCAGTTCGACTAGCGGATACAATGAGCAGTTCTTC. Translating it yields CAISSTSGYNEQFF.

This clonotype was counted at least ten times. The J gene is TRBJ2-4, the V gene TRBV5-8; TRBD1 matches at 8 bases. The germline gives CDR1 SGHTS, CDR2 YDEGEE. The CDR3 runs 17 residues. J lost 2 bases, V lost 0 bases, and 7 bases had no gene match. The CDR3 coding sequence is TGTGCCAGCAGCTTGGACCTTGGACAGGGTACCAAAAACATTCAGTACTTC. Its translation: CASSLDLGQGTKNIQYF.

This clonotype was counted ten times or more. The J gene is TRBJ2-3, the V gene TRBV4-3; D remains unclear. The CDR3 consists of 15 residues. Looked up from germline, CDR1 is LGHNA and CDR2 is YSLEER. The V and J ends lost 2 bases and 1 base respectively, with 10 bases between them. The DNA for the CDR3 is TGCGCCAGCAGCCAACGGGCCCTGGGCACAGATACGCAGTATTTT. This codes for CASSQRALGTDTQYF.

This chain connects TRBV20-1 to TRBJ2-5, with 10 bases lining up with TRBD2. Germline lookup yields CDR1 DFQATT and CDR2 SNEGSKA (reference sequence). V lost 1 base, J lost 9 bases, and 8 bases stayed unmatched. The CDR3 is 14 amino acids. CDR3 in DNA: TGCAGTGCTAGAGTTCTAGCGGGAGTAGTAGCCCAGTACTTC. This translates into CSARVLAGVVAQYF.

In this sample, this clonotype turned up a few times. The V call is TRBV12-3 or TRBV12-4, the J call TRBJ2-2, with TRBD2 as a possible D gene (6 bases). V was trimmed by 10 bases and J by 2 bases, leaving 17 bases between them. This CDR3 has 15 amino acids. CDR3 protein: CATIIGTPNTGELFF. The CDR3 nucleotides are TGTGCCACCATAATAGGGACTCCTAACACCGGGGAGCTGTTTTTT.

The chain joins TRBV20-1 to TRBJ2-2; 9 positions match TRBD2. The J segment lost 6 bases and the V segment lost 6 bases, leaving 14 bases of the junction unmatched. Germline V lookup: CDR1 DFQATT, CDR2 SNEGSKA (reference sequence). The CDR3 runs 16 residues. The CDR3, as DNA: TGCAGTGCCCCAGCCCTGGGGACTAGCAGGTCCGGGGAGCTGTTTTTT. Translation: CSAPALGTSRSGELFF.

V is TRBV27 and J is TRBJ2-7; 9 bases line up with TRBD2. J lost 2 bases, V lost 9 bases, and 8 bases had no gene match. This CDR3 region has 14 residues. Germline lookup yields CDR1 MNHEY and CDR2 SMNVEV (reference sequence). This chain's CDR3 is CASRPSGTPYEQYF. As DNA, the CDR3 is TGTGCCAGTCGTCCTAGCGGGACCCCCTACGAGCAGTACTTC.

This clonotype was counted between two and nine times. The CDR3 loop is CASSLKGAGMNTEAFF. DNA for the CDR3: TGCGCCAGCAGCTTGAAGGGGGCAGGCATGAACACTGAAGCTTTCTTT. The chain is built from TRBV5-1 and TRBJ1-1; TRBD1 matches 7 bases. V lost 1 base to trimming and J lost 0 bases; unmatched junction nucleotides: 6. CDR1 SGHRS and CDR2 YFSETQ come from the germline V gene. The CDR3 contains 16 residues.